This TCR beta chain was obtained from a study of blood T cell repertoires in COVID-19. Whole-study context: PBMCs, B-cell-depleted T cells, or T cells provided the cDNA or gDNA that made up the material.

The table lists this clone with a count of one. Researchers sorted participants into cohorts using their self-reported clinical history. All recovered Cohort 3 donors got two negative PCRs, got clearance, or saw symptom resolution. Trimming took off 1 base at V and 10 bases at J, with 14 bases between the two ends. Germline-derived CDR1 and CDR2 are SGHTA and FQGNSA. This CDR3 comprises 15 residues. Original analysis: Amplifying reference gene primers gave estimates of nucleated cell counts. Profiled with immunoSEQ multiplex PCR; TCRdb holds only in-frame clones, not every one. V and J calls and clone size are copied from that table; D and trimming were computed from the DNA. The data show hundreds of thousands of clones, with 75% to 95% seen just once and around 2% held by the top ten.

The sequence was collected from a woman aged 18-30 years who had recovered from COVID-19. The sequenced sample was PBMCs or T cells enriched from blood (not recorded which). V and J are TRBV7-2 and TRBJ1-6, with no clear D. CDR3 sequence: CASSLGFGGRSPLHF. The CDR3 coding sequence is TGTGCCAGCAGCTTAGGGTTTGGAGGGAGGTCACCCCTCCACTTT.